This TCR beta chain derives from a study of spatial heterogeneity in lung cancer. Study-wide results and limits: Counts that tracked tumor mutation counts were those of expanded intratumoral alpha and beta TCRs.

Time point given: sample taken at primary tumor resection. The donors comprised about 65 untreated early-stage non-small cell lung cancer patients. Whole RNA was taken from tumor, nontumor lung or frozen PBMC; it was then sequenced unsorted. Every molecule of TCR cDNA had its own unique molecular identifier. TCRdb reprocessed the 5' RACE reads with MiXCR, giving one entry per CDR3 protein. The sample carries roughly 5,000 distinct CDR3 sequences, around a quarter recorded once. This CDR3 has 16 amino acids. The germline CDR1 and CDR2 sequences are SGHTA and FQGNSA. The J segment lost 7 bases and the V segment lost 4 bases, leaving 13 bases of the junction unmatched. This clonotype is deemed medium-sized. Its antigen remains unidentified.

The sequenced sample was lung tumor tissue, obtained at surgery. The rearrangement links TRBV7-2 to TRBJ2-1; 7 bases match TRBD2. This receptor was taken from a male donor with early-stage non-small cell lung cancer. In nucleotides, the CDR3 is TGTGCCAGCAGCTCCCTGCCGAAAGCGGGATGGAATGAGCAGTTCTTC. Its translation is CASSSLPKAGWNEQFF.